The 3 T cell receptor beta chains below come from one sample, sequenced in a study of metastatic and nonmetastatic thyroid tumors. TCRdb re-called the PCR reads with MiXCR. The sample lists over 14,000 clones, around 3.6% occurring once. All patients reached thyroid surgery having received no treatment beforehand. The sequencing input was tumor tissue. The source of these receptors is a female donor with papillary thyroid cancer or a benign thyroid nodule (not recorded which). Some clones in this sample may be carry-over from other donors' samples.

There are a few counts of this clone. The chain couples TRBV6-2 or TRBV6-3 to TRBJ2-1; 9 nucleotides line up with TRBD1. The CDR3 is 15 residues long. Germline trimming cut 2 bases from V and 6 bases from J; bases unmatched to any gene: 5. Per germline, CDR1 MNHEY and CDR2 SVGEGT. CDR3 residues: CASSYSGTGFNEQFF. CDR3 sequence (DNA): TGTGCCAGCAGTTACAGTGGGACAGGGTTCAATGAGCAGTTCTTC.

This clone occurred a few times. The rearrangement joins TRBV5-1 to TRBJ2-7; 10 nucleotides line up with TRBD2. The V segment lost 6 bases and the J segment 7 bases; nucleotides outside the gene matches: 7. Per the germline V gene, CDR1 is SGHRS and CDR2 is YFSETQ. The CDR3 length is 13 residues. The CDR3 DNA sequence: TGCGCCAGCAAGGTAGCGGGAGGTTGGGAGCAGTACTTC. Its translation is CASKVAGGWEQYF.

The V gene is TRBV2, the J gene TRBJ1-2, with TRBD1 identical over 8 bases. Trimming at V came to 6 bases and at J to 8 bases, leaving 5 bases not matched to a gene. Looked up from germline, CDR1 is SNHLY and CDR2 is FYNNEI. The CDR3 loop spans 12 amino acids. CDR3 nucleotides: TGTGCCAGCAGAAACAGGGGGGGAGGCTACACCTTC. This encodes CASRNRGGGYTF.